Below are 19 T cell receptor beta chains sequenced from a single sample in a study of tumor and adjacent non-tumor tissue in lung cancer. TCRbeta libraries were built with three rounds of nested PCR, modified from ARM-PCR. TCRdb used MiXCR to reprocess the multiplex PCR reads, holding one entry per CDR3 protein. Of more than 120,000 distinct CDR3 sequences listed, around two thirds were seen once; the top ten hold 15% to 20%. RNA was extracted from bulk tissue without any cell sorting. The sequenced sample was lung tumor tissue. These receptors were taken from a man aged 55 to 70 with small cell lung cancer.

This clonotype was seen at least ten times. The V gene is TRBV5-1, the J gene TRBJ2-2; D not resolved. The CDR3 runs 13 residues. Germline values: CDR1 SGHRS, CDR2 YFSETQ. Trimming took 0 bases from V and 5 from J, leaving 5 bases between them. The CDR3 reads CASSLGGTGELFF. In DNA form, the CDR3 reads TGCGCCAGCAGCTTGGGAGGTACCGGGGAGCTGTTTTTT.

This clonotype was found a few times. This may be a read error: a much more frequent sequence differs by one nucleotide. V is TRBV11-3 and J is TRBJ1-2, with 9 bases identical to TRBD1. Germline assignment: CDR1 SGHNT and CDR2 YENEEA. The CDR3 spans 16 residues. CDR3 loop: CASSPGQGLNLYGCTF. The CDR3 bases are TGTGCCAGCAGCCCGGGACAGGGACTTAACCTCTATGGCTGCACCTTC.

The chain uses TRBV29-1 and TRBJ2-3; 11 bases align to TRBD2. Per the germline V gene, CDR1 is SQVTM and CDR2 is ANQGSEA. The ends lost 7 bases at V and 5 bases at J; junction bases unmatched: 17. The CDR3 has 17 amino acids. The CDR3 loop reads CSAFSVAGGQMIDTQYF. DNA for the CDR3: TGCAGCGCCTTCTCGGTAGCGGGAGGGCAAATGATAGATACGCAGTATTTT.

Points on this clonotype: Compared with germline, one end of the junction differs, possibly owing to a read error. The chain uses TRBV11-2 and TRBJ2-3, with D possibly TRBD2 on 5 matching bases. The germline CDR1 and CDR2 sequences are SGHAT and FQNNGV. The CDR3 sequence is 14 residues long. The CDR3, as DNA: TGTGCCGGCAGCTTAGTTGGAGGTTTAGATACGCAGTATTTT. It codes for CAGSLVGGLDTQYF.

For this clonotype: A junction boundary mismatches the germline segment, possibly from a read error. The CDR3 sequence: CASSGRDRGAETFF. Here the CDR3 DNA reads TGTGCCAGCAGCGGGAGGGACAGGGGAGCTGAAACTTTCTTT. The chain uses TRBV5-5 and TRBJ1-1; 10 nucleotides align to TRBD1. The CDR3 consists of 14 residues. Germline V CDR1 and CDR2: SGHKS, YYEKEE (reference sequence).

At least ten counts were recorded for this clonotype. This chain links TRBV4-1 with TRBJ2-2; 15 nucleotides line up with TRBD2. The ends lost 4 bases at V and 1 base at J; junction bases unmatched: 7. Germline CDR1 is MGHRA and CDR2 is YSYEKL. This CDR3 spans 19 amino acids. The CDR3 here is CASSRVPGLAGGNTGELFF. The CDR3 nucleotides read TGCGCCAGCAGCCGAGTCCCGGGACTAGCGGGAGGGAACACCGGGGAGCTGTTTTTT.

A word on this clonotype: A much more abundant neighbour one base away suggests this may be a read error. Given the absence of the conserved phenylalanine or tryptophan at the CDR3 end, a read error is likely. This sequence joins TRBV7-9 and TRBJ1-2, with D perhaps TRBD1 (5 bases). The CDR3 totals 13 residues. V was cut by 6 bases and J by 2 bases, with 10 bases left in between. The V gene's germline CDR1 is SEHNR and CDR2 FQNEAQ (reference sequence). CDR3 sequence: CASSRDSNYGYTL. The CDR3 DNA reads TGTGCCAGCAGTCGAGACAGCAACTATGGCTACACCCTC.

The chain uses TRBV29-1 and TRBJ2-1, with 11 bases aligning to TRBD2. The CDR3 is 17 residues long. Germline trimming cut 2 bases from V and 1 base from J; bases unmatched to any gene: 7. Per germline, CDR1 SQVTM and CDR2 ANQGSEA. The CDR3 is CSVETLSGRGSYNEQFF. CDR3 bases: TGCAGCGTTGAAACCCTTAGCGGGAGGGGGTCCTACAATGAGCAGTTCTTC.

About this clonotype itself: One junction end disagrees with the germline gene, perhaps due to a read error. This chain uses TRBV11-2 with TRBJ2-3; D gene uncertain. The DNA end is more similar to TRBJ2-5, so the J call may be wrong. CDR1 and CDR2 (germline): SGHAT, FQNNGV. This CDR3 is built from 14 residues. Here the CDR3 DNA reads TGTGTCAGCAGCTCATCTCCGGGCGACGAGTCCCAGTACTTC. It encodes CVSSSSPGDESQYF.

This clonotype was counted a few times. The chain joins TRBV11-1 to TRBJ2-1; D is uncertain. Trimming stripped 0 bases from V and 1 base from J, with 7 bases between. In germline, CDR1 is SGHAT, CDR2 FQDESV (reference sequence). CDR3 length: 15 amino acids. The CDR3 DNA follows: TGTGCCAGCAGCTTAGCTCTAGGGTCCTACAATGAGCAGTTCTTC. Its protein product is CASSLALGSYNEQFF. The full variable domain, completed using reference TRBV11-1 and TRBJ2-1, is EAEVAQSPRYKITEKSQAVAFWCDPISGHATLYWYRQILGQGPELLVQFQDESVVDDSQLPKDRFSAERLKGVDSTLKIQPAELGDSAMYLCASSLALGSYNEQFFGPGTRLTVL.

This clonotype was detected only once. The CDR3 does not end in the conserved phenylalanine or tryptophan, so this is likely a read error. Because the CDR3's place on the DNA is in doubt, the DNA is left out and the CDR3 is given as listed by TCRdb. The V call is TRBV11-2, the J call TRBJ2-5; TRBD2 reflects the table's D call only, with no check against the DNA. The CDR3 comprises 12 residues, both ends counted. The germline V gene encodes CDR1 SGHAT and CDR2 FQNNGV. The CDR3 sequence: CASSVTGAQEYI.

The V and J genes are TRBV11-2 and TRBJ2-2; D might be TRBD1 (5 bases). CDR3 length equals 13 residues. CDR1 and CDR2 (germline): SGHAT, FQNNGV. The CDR3 coding sequence is TGTGCATGCAGCTTAGGGGTGGCCGGGGAGCTGTTTTTT. Its protein product is CACSLGVAGELFF.

This clonotype was seen a handful of times. The CDR3 here is CATSESGGGFYNEQFF. The CDR3 DNA reads TGTGCCACCAGTGAGTCAGGCGGGGGTTTCTACAATGAGCAGTTCTTC. This chain uses TRBV24-1 with TRBJ2-1, with 7 bases identical to TRBD2. CDR1 KGHDR and CDR2 SFDVKD come from the germline V gene. The CDR3 sequence is 16 residues long. Trimming at V came to 4 bases and at J to 3 bases, leaving 8 bases not matched to a gene.

This clonotype was seen repeatedly, ten times or more. The V call is TRBV29-1, the J call TRBJ2-5; 10 nucleotides align to TRBD1. This CDR3 is 14 amino acids long. In germline, CDR1 is SQVTM, CDR2 ANQGSEA. The ends lost 6 bases at V and 5 bases at J; junction bases unmatched: 9. The CDR3: CSVRDRGRVETQYF. The CDR3 coding sequence is TGCAGCGTCCGGGACAGGGGTAGAGTGGAGACCCAGTACTTC.

This chain links TRBV7-8 with TRBJ2-3; D may be TRBD1 (8 bases). There are 20 residues in the CDR3. Trimming cost V 1 base and J 4 bases, with 27 bases left between them. Per germline, CDR1 SGHVS and CDR2 FQNEAQ. CDR3 sequence reads: CASSLGTGRRTRLPPDTQYF. CDR3 coding DNA: TGTGCCAGCAGCTTAGGGACAGGGAGAAGGACTAGGTTGCCCCCAGATACGCAGTATTTT.

V gene TRBV7-8 combines with J gene TRBJ2-3; 8 nucleotides line up with TRBD2. There are 16 residues in the CDR3. J lost 8 bases, V lost 5 bases, and 15 bases had no gene match. Germline V gives CDR1 SGHVS, CDR2 FQNEAQ. The CDR3: CASSPKGLAGGGTQYF. CDR3 DNA sequence: TGTGCCAGCAGCCCTAAAGGGCTGGCGGGAGGTGGTACGCAGTATTTT.

This clonotype was seen a few times. This chain joins TRBV6-5 and TRBJ2-1; D is perhaps TRBD2 (5 bases). Germline CDR1 is MNHEY and CDR2 is SVGAGI. V was trimmed by 7 bases and J by 8 bases, leaving 9 bases between them. This CDR3 comprises 11 residues. The CDR3 sequence: CASTLGDEQFF. The CDR3 nucleotides are TGTGCCAGCACACTAGGAGATGAGCAGTTCTTC.

Remarks on this clonotype: Mismatch with germline at one junction end may stem from a read error. The CDR3 loop is CACSGTLNQPQYF. In DNA, the CDR3 is TGTGCCTGCAGTGGGACTCTTAATCAGCCCCAGTATTTT. The V and J genes are TRBV6-1 and TRBJ1-5; D is perhaps TRBD2 (6 bases). The DNA matches TRBJ2-3 better at its end, which makes the J call doubtful. In germline, CDR1 is MNHNS, CDR2 SASEGT. There are 13 residues in the CDR3.

As regards this clonotype: A much larger clonotype is one base distant, so this may be a read error. This chain joins TRBV12-3 or TRBV12-4 and TRBJ1-2; 7 nucleotides align to TRBD1. The ends lost 7 bases at V and 4 bases at J; junction bases unmatched: 3. The CDR3 is made up of 12 amino acids. The CDR3 protein is CASTRDSYGYTF. The CDR3 nucleotides are TGTGCCAGCACTCGGGACAGCTATGGCTACACCTTC.